The rows below give T cell receptor beta chains drawn from one sample of a study of Ad26.COV2.S vaccination and SARS-CoV-2 variants. TCRdb's copy holds only in-frame clones and misses some; the assay was immunoSEQ multiplex PCR. The sample has around 310,000 clones, about 90% seen once. The specimen comprised peripheral blood, sampled in a trial of Ad26.COV2.S vaccine versus placebo. Receptors originate from a person between 18 and 65 years old who received the Ad26.COV2.S COVID-19 vaccine or a placebo. Both conserved end residues are part of each CDR3. D genes are given only for firm matches.

TRBJ1-6 | TRBV4-1 | TRBD1 | CASSQDRTGINSPLHF | TGCGCCAGCAGCCAAGACCGGACAGGGATCAATTCACCCCTCCACTTT
TRBJ1-4 | TRBV11-2 | . | CASSLGGSQGKLFF | TGTGCCAGCAGCTTAGGAGGTTCGCAGGGAAAACTGTTTTTT
TRBJ1-2 | TRBV5-1 | . | CASSATGGYTF | TGCGCCAGCAGCGCCACAGGGGGCTACACCTTC
TRBJ1-6 | TRBV6-2/TRBV6-3 | . | CASSYSLFRDTDNSPLHF | TGTGCCAGCAGTTACTCACTCTTCCGCGACACGGATAATTCACCCCTCCACTTT
TRBJ1-5 | TRBV7-9 | . | CASSLGVNQPQHF | TGTGCCAGCAGCTTAGGGGTCAATCAGCCCCAGCATTTT
TRBJ1-2 | TRBV6-5 | TRBD1 | CASSYWPGGGYTF | TGTGCCAGCAGTTACTGGCCAGGGGGTGGCTACACCTTC
TRBJ2-1 | TRBV5-4 | TRBD2 | CASSLPSSGRAPGNEQFF | TGTGCCAGCAGCTTACCTTCTAGCGGGAGGGCCCCCGGGAATGAGCAGTTCTTC
TRBJ1-1 | TRBV7-9 | . | CASSLGLGGLIEAFF | TGTGCCAGCAGCTTAGGCCTGGGGGGGCTCATCGAAGCTTTCTTT
TRBJ1-1 | TRBV5-8 | . | CASSLPLGPSTEAFF | TGTGCCAGCAGCTTGCCTTTGGGACCGAGCACTGAAGCTTTCTTT
TRBJ1-2 | TRBV9 | . | CASSPRSSNYGYTF | TGTGCCAGCAGCCCGAGGTCGAGTAACTATGGCTACACCTTC
TRBJ2-1 | TRBV4-3 | TRBD2 | CASSQDAGDLAGEQFF | TGCGCCAGCAGCCAAGATGCGGGAGACCTCGCTGGTGAGCAGTTCTTC
TRBJ2-3 | TRBV9 | . | CASSDGTSTDTQYF | TGTGCCAGCAGCGACGGGACAAGCACAGATACGCAGTATTTT
TRBJ1-2 | TRBV27 | . | CASSHKKGRADGYTF | TGTGCCAGCAGCCACAAGAAGGGGAGGGCGGATGGCTACACCTTC
TRBJ1-2 | TRBV15 | TRBD1 | CATSGQGYGYTF | TGTGCCACCAGCGGACAGGGCTATGGCTACACCTTC
TRBJ2-4 | TRBV20-1 | . | CSASLAKNIQYF | TGCAGTGCTAGTCTAGCCAAAAACATTCAGTACTTC
TRBJ1-4 | TRBV25-1 | TRBD1 | CASSSFGTGDEKLFF | TGTGCCAGCAGTAGCTTCGGGACAGGGGATGAAAAACTGTTTTTT
TRBJ1-1 | TRBV30 | . | CAWSVYFAAFF | TGTGCCTGGAGTGTATACTTCGCGGCTTTCTTT
TRBJ1-1 | TRBV15 | . | CATSRDGLGVGGSYTEAFF | TGTGCCACCAGCAGAGATGGCCTAGGGGTAGGAGGTTCATACACTGAAGCTTTCTTT